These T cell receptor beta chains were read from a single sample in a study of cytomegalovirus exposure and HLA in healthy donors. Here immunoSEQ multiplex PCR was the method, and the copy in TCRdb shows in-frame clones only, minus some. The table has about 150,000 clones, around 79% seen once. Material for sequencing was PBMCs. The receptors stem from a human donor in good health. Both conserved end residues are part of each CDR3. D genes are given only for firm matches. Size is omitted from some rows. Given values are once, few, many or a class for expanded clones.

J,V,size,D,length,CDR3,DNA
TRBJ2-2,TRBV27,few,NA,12,CASRPTAGELFF,TGTGCCAGCAGGCCCACGGCCGGGGAGCTGTTTTTT
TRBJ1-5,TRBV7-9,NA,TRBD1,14,CASSLDRASGPQHF,TGTGCCAGCAGCCTCGACAGGGCCTCGGGGCCCCAGCATTTT
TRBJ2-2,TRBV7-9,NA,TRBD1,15,CASSRDRVGTGELFF,TGTGCCAGCAGCAGGGACAGGGTGGGCACCGGGGAGCTGTTTTTT
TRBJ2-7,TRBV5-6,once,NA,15,CASSSHGVGTYEQYF,TGTGCCAGCAGCTCCCACGGGGTGGGAACCTACGAGCAGTACTTC
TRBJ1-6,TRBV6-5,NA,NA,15,CASSPDRIYNSPLHF,TGTGCCAGCAGTCCCGACAGGATTTATAATTCACCCCTCCACTTT
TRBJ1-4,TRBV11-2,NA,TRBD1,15,CASSFGQGATEKLFF,TGTGCCAGCAGCTTCGGGCAGGGGGCGACTGAAAAACTGTTTTTT
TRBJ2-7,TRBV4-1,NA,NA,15,CASSHLVVASYEQYF,TGCGCCAGCAGCCACCTGGTCGTGGCTTCCTACGAGCAGTACTTC
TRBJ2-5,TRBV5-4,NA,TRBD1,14,CASSSGTAQETQYF,TGTGCCAGCAGCTCGGGGACAGCCCAAGAGACCCAGTACTTC
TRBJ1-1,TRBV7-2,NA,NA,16,CASSLITTFMNTEAFF,TGTGCCAGCAGCTTAATCACAACGTTCATGAACACTGAAGCTTTCTTT
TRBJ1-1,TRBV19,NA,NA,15,CASSIKGPLNTEAFF,TGTGCCAGTAGTATCAAGGGGCCCCTGAACACTGAAGCTTTCTTT
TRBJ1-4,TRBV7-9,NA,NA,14,CASSRTATNEKLFF,TGTGCCAGCAGCCGGACAGCGACCAATGAAAAACTGTTTTTT
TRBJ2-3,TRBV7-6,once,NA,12,CASSQGGDTQYF,TGTGCCAGCAGCCAGGGAGGAGATACGCAGTATTTT
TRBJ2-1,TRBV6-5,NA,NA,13,CASSYSIHNEQFF,TGTGCCAGCAGTTACTCCATCCACAATGAGCAGTTCTTC
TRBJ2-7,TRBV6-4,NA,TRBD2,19,CASSDSILVLIAGDYEQYF,TGTGCCAGCAGTGACTCGATCCTCGTTTTAATAGCGGGGGACTACGAGCAGTACTTC
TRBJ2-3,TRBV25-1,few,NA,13,CASSQDGSNTQYF,TGTGCCAGCAGTCAGGATGGGTCGAATACGCAGTATTTT
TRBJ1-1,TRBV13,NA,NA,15,CASSQSQGLNTEAFF,TGTGCCAGCAGTCAGTCTCAGGGGTTGAACACTGAAGCTTTCTTT
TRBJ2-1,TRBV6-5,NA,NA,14,CASSYNPSVDEQFF,TGTGCCAGCAGTTACAATCCTAGCGTAGATGAGCAGTTCTTC
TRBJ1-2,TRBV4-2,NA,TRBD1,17,CASSQVPDRGLHYGYTF,TGTGCCAGCAGCCAAGTCCCCGACAGGGGACTACACTATGGCTACACCTTC
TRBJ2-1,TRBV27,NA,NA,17,CASSLLGAETYYNEQFF,TGTGCCAGCAGTTTACTGGGGGCCGAAACCTATTACAATGAGCAGTTCTTC
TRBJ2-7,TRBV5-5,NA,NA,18,CASSLGWIEASSYYEQYF,TGTGCCAGCAGCTTGGGTTGGATTGAGGCCTCCTCATACTACGAGCAGTACTTC
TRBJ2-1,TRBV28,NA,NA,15,CASSLPPGLPNEQFF,TGTGCCAGCAGTCTACCACCTGGACTCCCCAATGAGCAGTTCTTC
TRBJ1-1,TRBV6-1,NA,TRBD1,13,CASTLTGDTEAFF,TGTGCCAGCACCTTGACAGGGGATACTGAAGCTTTCTTT
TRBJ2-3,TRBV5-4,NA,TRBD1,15,CASSPGQGGADTQYF,TGTGCCAGCAGCCCAGGACAGGGTGGTGCAGATACGCAGTATTTT
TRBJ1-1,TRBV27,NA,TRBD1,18,CASSLTPNQGAIHTEAFF,TGTGCCAGCAGTTTGACACCGAATCAGGGGGCGATCCACACTGAAGCTTTCTTT
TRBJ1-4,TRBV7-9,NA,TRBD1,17,CASSLVAGQGLNEKLFF,TGTGCCAGCAGCTTAGTGGCGGGACAGGGCCTAAATGAAAAACTGTTTTTT
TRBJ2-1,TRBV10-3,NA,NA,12,CAISDIGNEQFF,TGTGCCATCAGTGATATCGGTAATGAGCAGTTCTTC
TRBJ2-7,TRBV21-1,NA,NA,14,CASRGRGKSYEQYF,TGTGCCAGCAGAGGGAGGGGTAAGTCCTACGAGCAGTACTTC
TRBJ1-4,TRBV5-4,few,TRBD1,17,CASSLDAEGTGIEKLFF,TGTGCCAGCAGCTTGGACGCCGAGGGGACAGGGATTGAAAAACTGTTTTTT
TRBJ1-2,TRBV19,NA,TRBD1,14,CASSITGGAGGYTF,TGTGCCAGTAGTATAACAGGGGGCGCAGGTGGCTACACCTTC
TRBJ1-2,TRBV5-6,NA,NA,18,CASSPLASLNLGIYGYTF,TGTGCCAGCAGCCCATTAGCTAGCTTAAATCTGGGGATATATGGCTACACCTTC
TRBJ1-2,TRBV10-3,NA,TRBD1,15,CAISEPMTGNYGYTF,TGTGCCATCAGTGAGCCAATGACAGGGAACTATGGCTACACCTTC
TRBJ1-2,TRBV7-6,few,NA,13,CASTQVEAGGYTF,TGTGCCAGCACCCAAGTAGAGGCGGGGGGCTACACCTTC
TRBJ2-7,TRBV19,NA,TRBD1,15,CASSNPTGGSYEQYF,TGTGCCAGTAGTAACCCGACAGGGGGCTCCTACGAGCAGTACTTC
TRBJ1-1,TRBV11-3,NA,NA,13,CASSSYSGSEAFF,TGTGCCAGCAGCTCATATTCCGGGAGTGAAGCTTTCTTT
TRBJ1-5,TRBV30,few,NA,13,CAFDAAGNQPQHF,TGTGCCTTTGACGCGGCAGGGAATCAGCCCCAGCATTTT
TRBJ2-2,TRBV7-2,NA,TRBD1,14,CASSRQGNTGELFF,TGTGCCAGCAGCCGACAGGGGAACACCGGGGAGCTGTTTTTT
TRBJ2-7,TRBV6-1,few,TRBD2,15,CASSEGLAGGYEQYF,TGTGCCAGCAGTGAAGGGCTAGCGGGGGGCTACGAGCAGTACTTC
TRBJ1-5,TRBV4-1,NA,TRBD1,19,CASSQPTFRDRGINQPQHF,TGCGCCAGCAGCCAACCTACCTTCCGGGACAGGGGAATCAATCAGCCCCAGCATTTT
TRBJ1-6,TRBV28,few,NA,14,CASSGGQGYSPLHF,TGTGCCAGCAGTGGCGGGCAGGGGTATTCACCCCTCCACTTT
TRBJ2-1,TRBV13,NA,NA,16,CASSLEAGTSYNEQFF,TGTGCCAGCAGCTTAGAGGCGGGCACGTCCTACAATGAGCAGTTCTTC
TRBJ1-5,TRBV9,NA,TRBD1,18,CASSSSRGTGEVDQPQHF,TGTGCCAGCAGCTCCAGTAGGGGTACAGGGGAGGTCGATCAGCCCCAGCATTTT
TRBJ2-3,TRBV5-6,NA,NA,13,CASSLYDSVAQYF,TGTGCCAGCAGCTTGTACGACAGTGTGGCGCAGTATTTT
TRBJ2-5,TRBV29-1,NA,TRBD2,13,CSVAVAGAETQYF,TGCAGCGTTGCCGTAGCGGGAGCTGAGACCCAGTACTTC
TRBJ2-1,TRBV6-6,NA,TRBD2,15,CASRPYREGTREQFF,TGTGCCAGCAGACCCTACCGGGAGGGTACAAGGGAGCAGTTCTTC
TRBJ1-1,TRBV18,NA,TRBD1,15,CASSPGGTANTEAFF,TGTGCCAGCTCACCCGGAGGGACAGCGAACACTGAAGCTTTCTTT
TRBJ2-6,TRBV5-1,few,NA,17,CASRGGQADSGANVLTF,TGCGCCAGCAGAGGCGGGCAGGCTGACTCTGGGGCCAACGTCCTGACTTTC
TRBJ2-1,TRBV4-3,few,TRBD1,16,CASSQEGQSSYNEQFF,TGCGCCAGCAGCCAAGAGGGACAGAGCTCCTACAATGAGCAGTTCTTC
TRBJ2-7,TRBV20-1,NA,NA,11,CSAALTGEQYF,TGCAGTGCTGCGTTAACGGGGGAGCAGTACTTC
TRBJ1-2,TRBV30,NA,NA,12,CAWYAGMGGYTF,TGTGCCTGGTATGCGGGTATGGGAGGCTACACCTTC
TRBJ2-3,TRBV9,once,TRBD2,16,CASSPRLAGVEDTQYF,TGTGCCAGCAGCCCCCGACTAGCGGGAGTGGAAGATACGCAGTATTTT
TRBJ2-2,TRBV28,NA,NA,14,CASSFQGNTGELFF,TGTGCCAGCAGTTTCCAGGGAAACACCGGGGAGCTGTTTTTT
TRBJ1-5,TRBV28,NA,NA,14,CASSFGGRNQPQHF,TGTGCCAGCAGTTTTGGAGGCCGCAATCAGCCCCAGCATTTT
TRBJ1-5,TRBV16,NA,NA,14,CASSPLESNQPQHF,TGTGCCAGCAGCCCCCTAGAGAGCAATCAGCCCCAGCATTTT
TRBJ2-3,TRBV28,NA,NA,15,CASSLLAGKGDTQYF,TGTGCCAGCAGTTTACTTGCGGGAAAAGGAGATACGCAGTATTTT
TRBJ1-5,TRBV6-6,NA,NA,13,CASTPGIYQPQHF,TGTGCCAGCACCCCAGGGATTTACCAGCCCCAGCATTTT
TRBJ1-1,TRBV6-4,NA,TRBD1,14,CASSPGGLDTEAFF,TGTGCCAGCAGTCCAGGGGGCCTTGACACTGAAGCTTTCTTT